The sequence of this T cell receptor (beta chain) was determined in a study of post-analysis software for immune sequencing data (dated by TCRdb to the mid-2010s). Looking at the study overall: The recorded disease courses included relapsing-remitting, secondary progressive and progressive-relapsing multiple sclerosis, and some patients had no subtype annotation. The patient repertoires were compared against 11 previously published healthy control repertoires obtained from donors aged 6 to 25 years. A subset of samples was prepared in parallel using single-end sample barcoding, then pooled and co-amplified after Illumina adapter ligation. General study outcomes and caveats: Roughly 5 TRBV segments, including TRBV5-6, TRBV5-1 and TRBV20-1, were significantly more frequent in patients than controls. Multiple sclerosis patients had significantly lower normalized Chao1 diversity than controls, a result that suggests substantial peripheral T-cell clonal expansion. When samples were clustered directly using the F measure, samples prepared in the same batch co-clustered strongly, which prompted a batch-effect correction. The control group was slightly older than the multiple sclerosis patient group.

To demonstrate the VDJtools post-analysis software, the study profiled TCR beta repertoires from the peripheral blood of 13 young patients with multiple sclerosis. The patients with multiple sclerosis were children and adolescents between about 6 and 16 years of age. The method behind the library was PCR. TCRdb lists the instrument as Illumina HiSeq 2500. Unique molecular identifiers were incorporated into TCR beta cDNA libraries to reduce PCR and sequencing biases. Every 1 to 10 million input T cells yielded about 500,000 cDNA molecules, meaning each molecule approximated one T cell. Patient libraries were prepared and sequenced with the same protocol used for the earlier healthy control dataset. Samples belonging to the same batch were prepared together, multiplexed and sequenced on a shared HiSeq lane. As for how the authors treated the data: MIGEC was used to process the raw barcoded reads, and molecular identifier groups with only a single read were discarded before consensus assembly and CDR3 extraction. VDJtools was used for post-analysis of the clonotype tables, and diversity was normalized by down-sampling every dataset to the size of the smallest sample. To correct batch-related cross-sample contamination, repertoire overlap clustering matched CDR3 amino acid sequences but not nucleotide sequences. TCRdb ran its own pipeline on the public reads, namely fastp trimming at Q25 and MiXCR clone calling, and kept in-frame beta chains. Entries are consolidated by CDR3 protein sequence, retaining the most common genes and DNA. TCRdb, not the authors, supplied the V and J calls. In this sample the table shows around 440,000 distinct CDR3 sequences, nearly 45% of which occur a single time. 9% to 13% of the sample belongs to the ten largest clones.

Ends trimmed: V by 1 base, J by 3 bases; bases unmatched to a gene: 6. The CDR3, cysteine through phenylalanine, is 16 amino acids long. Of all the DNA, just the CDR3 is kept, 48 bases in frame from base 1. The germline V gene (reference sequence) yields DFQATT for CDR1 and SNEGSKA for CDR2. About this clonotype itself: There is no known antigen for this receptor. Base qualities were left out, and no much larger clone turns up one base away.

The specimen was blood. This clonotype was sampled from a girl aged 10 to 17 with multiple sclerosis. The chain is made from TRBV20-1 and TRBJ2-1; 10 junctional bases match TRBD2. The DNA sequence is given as TGCAGTGCTAGAGTTTCACTAGCGGGAAACTACAATGAGCAGTTCTTC. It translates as CSARVSLAGNYNEQFF.